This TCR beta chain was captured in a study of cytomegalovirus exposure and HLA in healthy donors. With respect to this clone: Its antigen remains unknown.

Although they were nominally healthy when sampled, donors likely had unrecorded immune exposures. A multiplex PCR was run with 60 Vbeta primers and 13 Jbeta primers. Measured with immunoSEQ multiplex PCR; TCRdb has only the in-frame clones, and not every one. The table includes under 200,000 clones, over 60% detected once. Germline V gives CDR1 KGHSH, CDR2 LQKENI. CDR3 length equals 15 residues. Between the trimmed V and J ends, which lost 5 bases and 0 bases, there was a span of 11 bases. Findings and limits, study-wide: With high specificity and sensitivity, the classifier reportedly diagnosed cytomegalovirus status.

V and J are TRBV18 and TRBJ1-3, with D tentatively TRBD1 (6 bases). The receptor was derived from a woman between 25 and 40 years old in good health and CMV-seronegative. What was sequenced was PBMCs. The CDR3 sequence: CASSSRQDSGNTIYF. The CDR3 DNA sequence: TGTGCCAGCTCATCGAGACAGGACTCTGGAAACACCATATATTTT.